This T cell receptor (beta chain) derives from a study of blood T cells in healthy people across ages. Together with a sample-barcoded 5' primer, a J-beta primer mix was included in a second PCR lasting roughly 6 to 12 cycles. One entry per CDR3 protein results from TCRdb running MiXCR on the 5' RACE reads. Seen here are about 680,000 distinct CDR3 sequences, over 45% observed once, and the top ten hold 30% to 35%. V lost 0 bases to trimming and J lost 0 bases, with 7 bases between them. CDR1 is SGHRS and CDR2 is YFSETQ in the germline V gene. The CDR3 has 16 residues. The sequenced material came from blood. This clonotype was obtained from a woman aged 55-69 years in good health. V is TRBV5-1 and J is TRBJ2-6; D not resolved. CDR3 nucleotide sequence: TGCGCCAGCAGCTTGGAACCAGCCTCTGGGGCCAACGTCCTGACTTTC. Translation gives CASSLEPASGANVLTF. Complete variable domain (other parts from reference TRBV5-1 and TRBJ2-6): KAGVTQTPRYLIKTRGQQVTLSCSPISGHRSVSWYQQTPGQGLQFLFEYFSETQRNKGNFPGRFSGRQFSNSRSEMNVSTLELGDSALYLCASSLEPASGANVLTFGAGSRLTVL.